This T cell receptor beta chain was recovered during a study of blood T cell repertoires in COVID-19. Overall study: Sites across the United States, Italy and Spain contributed samples from acute and convalescent COVID-19. T cells, B-cell-depleted T cells, or PBMCs provided the cDNA or gDNA that served as material.

As originally analysed: Estimation of nucleated cell counts relied on the amplification of reference gene primers. Profiling relied on immunoSEQ multiplex PCR, and the TCRdb table lists in-frame clones only, not all of them. From that table come the V and J calls and clone size; the DNA was used to work out D and trimming. This table has some 150,000 clones, 84% appearing once. This TCR came from a man in his forties who had recovered from COVID-19. Sequenced: peripheral blood.

The CDR3 bases are TGTGCCAGCAGCTCCCCTCACGAGGGCTACACCTTC. Its protein is CASSSPHEGYTF. The chain recombines TRBV11-2 with TRBJ1-2; no reliable D call. The CDR3 spans 12 residues. The V gene lost 4 bases and the J gene lost 8 bases, with 11 bases spanning the gap. Germline values: CDR1 SGHAT, CDR2 FQNNGV.